Listed below are T cell receptor beta chains from one sample, sequenced in a study of CXCR3-negative and CXCR3-positive naive CD8 T cells. With the 5' RACE reads reprocessed, TCRdb shows one record per CDR3 protein and no DNA. The listing records about 38,000 distinct CDR3 sequences. The sequenced material came from memory CD8+ T cells from blood. The source of these receptors is a human donor in good health. Some clones in this sample may be carry-over from other donors' samples. The CDR3 runs from the conserved cysteine through the conserved F or W. Size tells how often a clone was seen (once, few, many) or the class of an expanded clone, and some rows leave it out.

j_call,clone_size,v_call,cdr3_aa
TRBJ2-2,-,TRBV29-1,CSAVLRGRGTGELFF
TRBJ2-4,-,TRBV14,CASSPTQGLAKNIQYF
TRBJ2-3,-,TRBV5-5,CASSLFGGAAGTDTQYF
TRBJ2-2,-,TRBV5-1,CASSLGESTGELFF
TRBJ1-3,-,TRBV12-3/TRBV12-4,CASSFAALSGNTIYF
TRBJ2-7,-,TRBV15,CATSRVQSGGSISYEQYF
TRBJ2-1,-,TRBV5-1,CASSTTSLEFLGSYNEQFF
TRBJ2-3,-,TRBV4-1,CASSRELAVTDTQYF
TRBJ2-1,-,TRBV4-2,CASSQDSAGGPSYEQFF
TRBJ2-7,-,TRBV28,CASSHDRGSYEQYF
TRBJ2-1,-,TRBV27,CASSPLGGGAGEQFF
TRBJ1-6,-,TRBV5-1,CASSLLGQTSYNSPLHF
TRBJ1-1,-,TRBV20-1,CSASRGDTEAFF
TRBJ1-5,-,TRBV28,CASSSEGSNQPQHF
TRBJ2-2,-,TRBV7-7,CASSPPGHGYTGELFF
TRBJ1-4,-,TRBV28,CASSLSLTEKLFF
TRBJ1-1,-,TRBV7-8,CASSRDQGANTEAFF
TRBJ2-7,-,TRBV20-1,CSARSFRGGSYEQYF
TRBJ2-2,-,TRBV29-1,CSVEQGSGELFF
TRBJ2-2,-,TRBV29-1,CSVEITGELFF
TRBJ2-2,-,TRBV15,CATQFPGYTGELFF
TRBJ1-4,-,TRBV5-4,CASKSTGAANEKLFF
TRBJ1-1,-,TRBV19,CASSEQGPLTEAFF
TRBJ1-5,medium-sized,TRBV20-1,CSAREEGRSNQPQHF
TRBJ2-7,-,TRBV28,CASEGAGGQPRGEQYF
TRBJ2-1,-,TRBV11-1,CASSFAGTINEQFF
TRBJ2-3,-,TRBV5-1,CASSLGATAADTQYF
TRBJ1-6,-,TRBV5-6,CASSFQNSPLHF
TRBJ2-7,-,TRBV5-1,CASSFTGGLAYEQYF
TRBJ2-3,-,TRBV5-6,CASSLELADTQYF
TRBJ2-1,-,TRBV7-9,CASSRRDSLIEQFF
TRBJ1-1,-,TRBV7-3,CASGTVGAYTEAFF
TRBJ2-2,-,TRBV6-4,CASSDKGTGELFF
TRBJ2-7,-,TRBV5-1,CASSFQETYEQYF
TRBJ2-1,-,TRBV15,CATSKGRHNEQFF
TRBJ2-1,-,TRBV28,CASRPDRGNNEQFF
TRBJ2-1,-,TRBV25-1,CASSGGGSLNEQFF
TRBJ1-1,-,TRBV29-1,CSVELGWAREAFF
TRBJ1-2,-,TRBV6-4,CASSPGYGSGYTF
TRBJ2-1,medium-sized,TRBV6-1,CASSEASGGVNEQFF
TRBJ2-5,-,TRBV12-3/TRBV12-4,CASSFSLGQETQYF
TRBJ1-1,-,TRBV20-1,CSARFLEGASRPFTEAFF
TRBJ2-2,-,TRBV5-1,CASSTPGPEELFF
TRBJ2-7,-,TRBV29-1,CSVEGDRPSSYEQYF
TRBJ2-7,-,TRBV28,CASSSYGPGDEQYF
TRBJ2-1,-,TRBV12-3/TRBV12-4,CATRGGHDEQFF
TRBJ2-7,-,TRBV12-3/TRBV12-4,CASSLAGTGEYEQYF